Sequencing of this TCR beta chain was carried out in a study of shared clonotypes between healthy human individuals. The table came from immunoSEQ multiplex PCR; TCRdb's copy has only in-frame clones and leaves some out. The table lists 1.5 million to 2.5 million clones, 85% to 95% of them singletons. CD45RO-negative, CCR7-selected cells formed the naive CD8 fraction, which excluded terminally differentiated effector memory CD45RA+ cells. Per germline, CDR1 SGHRS and CDR2 YFSETQ. Trimming took 0 bases from V and 1 from J, leaving 13 bases between them. The CDR3 contains 16 residues. This chain links TRBV5-1 with TRBJ1-1, with unresolved D. This clonotype was sampled from a man aged 18 to 30 in good health. Sequenced material: naive CD8+ T cells sorted from blood. The CDR3 here is CASSLVGRATNTEAFF. In DNA form, the CDR3 reads TGCGCCAGCAGCTTGGTCGGCCGGGCTACGAACACTGAAGCTTTCTTT. The variable domain in full, completed from reference TRBV5-1 and TRBJ1-1, reads KAGVTQTPRYLIKTRGQQVTLSCSPISGHRSVSWYQQTPGQGLQFLFEYFSETQRNKGNFPGRFSGRQFSNSRSEMNVSTLELGDSALYLCASSLVGRATNTEAFFGQGTRLTVV.